This TCR beta chain was retrieved from a study of human T cells and chemical hapten exposure. Study details: Skin of the upper inner arm, 2 cm by 2 cm, received 2% DPC for sensitization.

This CDR3 comprises 14 residues. The V gene lost 5 bases and the J gene lost 9 bases, with 17 bases spanning the gap. The germline gives CDR1 DFQATT, CDR2 SNEGSKA (reference sequence). Time point denoted: patch test 3, about 24 weeks after DPC sensitization. Specified treatment: therapeutic diphenylcyclopropenone sensitization with weekly scalp DPC. This clonotype was seen only a few times. Its cognate antigen is unknown. Study-level results: Following DPC sensitization, TCRs present above 1 in 1000 frequency showed no change. Since the donors had alopecia, their immune response may not be the same as that of healthy people.

Per the original methods: Ranging from about 20,000 to 750,000, TCR counts per sample had a median value of around 90,000. MiXCR, applied by TCRdb to the RACE reads, yields one record per CDR3 protein. Clone size and V and J calls follow TCRdb, not the original study. The table records 100,000 or so distinct CDR3 sequences, less than 40% of them present only once. Sequencing was performed on whole blood, taken in connection with sensitization to the hapten diphenylcyclopropenone (DPC). The receptor was isolated from a man aged 40-50 years with alopecia areata. Some clones in this sample may be carry-over from other donors' samples. The chain combines TRBV20-1 with TRBJ2-6; D ambiguous. The CDR3 DNA reads TGCAGTGCTGACGACACTTCAGGAATCAACGTCCTGACTTTC. Translation: CSADDTSGINVLTF.